This TCR beta chain came from a study of OX40 agonist ivuxolimab in advanced cancers. Baseline was the first blood sampling point, followed by cycle 4 day 1 and cycle 7 day 1. Germline V gives CDR1 LNHDA, CDR2 SQIVND (reference sequence). V shed 8 bases, J shed 5 bases, and the junction held 10 bases outside the gene matches. CDR3 length equals 14 residues. Some clones are missing from TCRdb's copy, which holds only in-frame ones; the method was immunoSEQ multiplex PCR. The sample contains approximately 74,000 clones, around 90% of which appear only once. The material was CD4+ or CD8+ T cells sorted from blood, obtained in a trial of the OX40 agonist ivuxolimab. The source is an adult with an advanced solid tumor such as melanoma, head and neck, liver or kidney cancer. V usage is TRBV19 and J usage is TRBJ1-2; 8 bases align to TRBD1. The CDR3 is CASLGQGLLYGYTF. Here the CDR3 DNA reads TGTGCCAGTCTTGGACAGGGCCTCCTTTATGGCTACACCTTC.